This T cell receptor (beta chain) emerged from a study of blood T cell repertoires in COVID-19. Overall study context: The United States, Italy and Spain provided the acute and convalescent COVID-19 samples.

Here immunoSEQ multiplex PCR was the method, and the copy in TCRdb shows in-frame clones only, minus some. The table includes 80,000 to 100,000 clones, more than 70% detected once. CDR3 size: 13 residues. V dropped 2 bases and J dropped 5 bases, with 9 bases sitting between them. The chain employs TRBV12-3 or TRBV12-4 and TRBJ1-2; D is possibly TRBD1 (5 bases). The receptor's source is an older woman in a cohort sampled during active or convalescent COVID-19. Source material: peripheral blood. The CDR3, as DNA: TGTGCCAGCAGTTTATCTGGGGGGTATGGCTACACCTTC. Amino acid sequence: CASSLSGGYGYTF.